The 31 T cell receptor beta chains reported below all come from one sample, sequenced in a study of cytomegalovirus exposure and HLA in healthy donors. 13 Jbeta primers and 60 Vbeta primers were used for the PCR. Sequenced by immunoSEQ multiplex PCR; TCRdb stores in-frame clones only, minus some. This sample has over 30,000 clones, with 65% to 70% found just once. Sequencing was performed on PBMCs. The receptor source for this set is a man aged 40-50 years in good health and CMV-seropositive.

This chain links TRBV29-1 with TRBJ2-2; 8 bases match TRBD1. The CDR3 totals 15 residues. The J segment lost 4 bases and the V segment lost 4 bases, leaving 8 bases of the junction unmatched. CDR1 and CDR2 from the germline V gene are SQVTM and ANQGSEA. CDR3 sequence reads: CSVVVGQVGTGELFF. The CDR3 DNA sequence: TGCAGCGTTGTTGTGGGACAGGTGGGCACCGGGGAGCTGTTTTTT.

The chain is built from TRBV6-5 and TRBJ2-1; the D gene is possibly TRBD2 (5 bases). This CDR3 region has 13 residues. Trimming took 2 bases from V and 5 from J, leaving 7 bases between them. The V gene's germline CDR1 is MNHEY and CDR2 SVGAGI. The CDR3 coding sequence is TGTGCCAGCAGTTACGGGAGCAACAATGAGCAGTTCTTC. Translated: CASSYGSNNEQFF.

The CDR3 loop reads CASSLGRDGNQPQHF. For the CDR3, the DNA is TGTGCCAGCAGTTTAGGGAGGGATGGCAATCAGCCCCAGCATTTT. The V gene is TRBV27, the J gene TRBJ1-5; D remains ambiguous. CDR1 and CDR2 (germline): MNHEY, SMNVEV (reference sequence). This CDR3 is 15 amino acids long. With 2 bases removed from V and 2 bases from J, the gap between germline ends came to 10 bases.

The chain combines TRBV29-1 with TRBJ2-5; 8 positions agree with TRBD1. V gave up 6 bases and J gave up 5 bases; unmatched junction bases: 5. Germline-derived CDR1 and CDR2 are SQVTM and ANQGSEA. This CDR3 spans 12 amino acids. The CDR3 DNA sequence: TGCAGCGTAGCGACAGGGGTGGAGACCCAGTACTTC. This encodes CSVATGVETQYF.

The chain carries TRBV20-1 and TRBJ2-7, with D perhaps TRBD1 (7 bases). Germline CDR1 reads DFQATT; CDR2 reads SNEGSKA (reference sequence). V lost 1 base to trimming and J lost 11 bases, with 12 bases between them. This CDR3 has 11 amino acids. The CDR3 here is CSARAGGTEYF. CDR3 sequence (DNA): TGCAGTGCTAGAGCAGGGGGGACAGAGTACTTC.

This rearrangement joins TRBV5-6 to TRBJ2-1; TRBD2 matches 10 bases. From germline, CDR1 is SGHDT and CDR2 YYEEEE. Trimming cost V 4 bases and J 12 bases; bases outside gene matches: 7. The CDR3 sequence is 13 residues long. CDR3 loop: CASSTPAGGAQFF. CDR3 sequence (DNA): TGTGCCAGCAGCACTCCAGCGGGGGGGGCGCAGTTCTTC.

This clone has a single count. This chain joins TRBV6-6 and TRBJ1-2; possible D gene TRBD1, 5 bases. Germline V CDR1 and CDR2: MNHNY, SVGAGI (reference sequence). This CDR3 comprises 12 residues. V was cut by 8 bases and J by 2 bases, with 9 bases left in between. The CDR3 DNA is TGTGCCAGCGTGTGGGGCAACTATGGCTACACCTTC. It is translated as CASVWGNYGYTF.

The chain joins TRBV9 to TRBJ2-7, with 10 bases identical to TRBD1. The CDR3 has 15 residues. V gave up 3 bases and J gave up 5 bases; unmatched junction bases: 8. CDR1 and CDR2 (germline): SGDLS, YYNGEE. CDR3 sequence: CASSAGTGESNEQYF. The CDR3 DNA is TGTGCCAGCAGCGCCGGGACAGGGGAATCCAACGAGCAGTACTTC.

The chain recombines TRBV18 with TRBJ1-5, with 9 bases identical to TRBD1. V lost 1 base and J lost 2; bases outside the gene matches: 3. CDR1 is KGHSH, CDR2 LQKENI, per germline. The CDR3 length is 16 residues. As DNA, the CDR3 is TGTGCCAGCTCACCACAACAGGGGGCCGGCAATCAGCCCCAGCATTTT. Amino acids: CASSPQQGAGNQPQHF. Drawing the rest from reference TRBV18 and TRBJ1-5, the complete variable domain is NAGVMQNPRHLVRRRGQEARLRCSPMKGHSHVYWYRQLPEEGLKFMVYLQKENIIDESGMPKERFSAEFPKEGPSILRIQQVVRGDSAAYFCASSPQQGAGNQPQHFGDGTRLSIL.

The V and J genes are TRBV25-1 and TRBJ2-7; 8 bases agree with TRBD1. Germline V gene data show CDR1 as MGHDK and CDR2 as SYGVNS. Unmatched junction bases numbered 7, after V lost 5 bases and J lost 7 bases. This CDR3 is built from 13 residues. CDR3 DNA sequence: TGTGCCAGCAGTCCGCCAGGACAGGGAGAGCAGTACTTC. Translation gives CASSPPGQGEQYF.

The chain links TRBV7-2 to TRBJ2-7; 10 bases map to TRBD2. Germline V gives CDR1 SGHTA, CDR2 FQGNSA. CDR3 size: 17 residues. V dropped 1 base and J dropped 3; count of bases not matched to a gene: 9. The CDR3 protein is CASSLVLLAGINYEQYF. DNA for the CDR3: TGTGCCAGCAGCTTAGTACTACTAGCGGGGATTAACTACGAGCAGTACTTC.

This chain uses TRBV12-5 with TRBJ2-5, with TRBD1 identical over 9 bases. Germline values: CDR1 LGHNT, CDR2 FRNRAP. The CDR3 is 15 residues long. V was clipped by 6 bases and J by 5 bases; unmatched bases: 10. Written as DNA, the CDR3 is TGTGCTAGTGGAACCCCCGGGACAGGGATGGAGACCCAGTACTTC. Encoded protein: CASGTPGTGMETQYF.

Points on this clone: Other nucleotide sequences in the sample specify the same CDR3. The V call is TRBV28, the J call TRBJ2-1; D is ambiguous. The germline V and J ends were trimmed by 5 bases and 4 bases, with 3 bases remaining between them. This CDR3 region has 11 residues. In germline, CDR1 is MDHEN, CDR2 SYDVKM. The CDR3 is CASSPYNEQFF. CDR3 in DNA: TGTGCCAGCAGTCCTTACAATGAGCAGTTCTTC.

The chain couples TRBV18 to TRBJ2-7, with TRBD2 matching over 7 bases. The CDR3 is 16 amino acids. V lost 0 bases and J lost 1; bases outside the gene matches: 6. Germline-derived CDR1 and CDR2 are KGHSH and LQKENI. The CDR3 nucleotides read TGTGCCAGCTCACCACCGTCCGGGGGGATTTCCTACGAGCAGTACTTC. This translates into CASSPPSGGISYEQYF.

The chain has TRBV6-5 and TRBJ1-4, with 7 bases aligning to TRBD1. The CDR3 consists of 15 residues. V shed 0 bases and J 7 bases; nucleotides not matched to a gene: 5. The V gene's germline CDR1 is MNHEY and CDR2 SVGAGI. CDR3 bases: TGTGCCAGCAGTTACTCCCCAAGGGGGCGTGAAAAACTGTTTTTT. Translating it yields CASSYSPRGREKLFF.

The J gene is TRBJ2-1, the V gene TRBV5-1; D gene unclear. Germline loops: CDR1 SGHRS, CDR2 YFSETQ. The CDR3 is made up of 16 amino acids. V was cut by 0 bases and J by 2 bases, with 12 bases left in between. The CDR3 DNA sequence: TGCGCCAGCAGCTTGGCCGCGATTACCACCTACAATGAGCAGTTCTTC. It specifies CASSLAAITTYNEQFF.

Comments on this clone: The sample holds other DNA sequences that translate to the same CDR3. The genes are TRBV5-1 and TRBJ2-5; 9 nucleotides match TRBD2. This CDR3 contains 14 residues. CDR1 is SGHRS and CDR2 is YFSETQ in the germline V gene. With 4 bases clipped from V and 1 base from J, the junction kept 2 bases outside the gene matches. The CDR3 protein is CASSPSGAQETQYF. As DNA, the CDR3 is TGCGCCAGCAGCCCTAGCGGGGCCCAAGAGACCCAGTACTTC. Together with reference TRBV5-1 and TRBJ2-5, the CDR3 gives the full variable domain: KAGVTQTPRYLIKTRGQQVTLSCSPISGHRSVSWYQQTPGQGLQFLFEYFSETQRNKGNFPGRFSGRQFSNSRSEMNVSTLELGDSALYLCASSPSGAQETQYFGPGTRLLVL.

This CDR3 is CASSYVTEQETQYF. Written as DNA, the CDR3 is TGTGCCAGCAGTTACGTCACAGAACAAGAGACCCAGTACTTC. The chain is built from TRBV6-6 and TRBJ2-5, with unresolved D. Germline V gene data show CDR1 as MNHNY and CDR2 as SVGAGI (reference sequence). The V and J ends lost 2 bases and 2 bases respectively, with 9 bases between them. The CDR3 covers 14 residues.

This clone turned up a few times. The V gene is TRBV29-1, the J gene TRBJ2-7; 10 positions agree with TRBD2. Germline V lookup: CDR1 SQVTM, CDR2 ANQGSEA. The trim removed 7 bases at V and 2 bases at J, leaving 2 bases unmatched. This CDR3 comprises 12 residues. The CDR3 sequence is CSGTSGPYEQYF. Written as DNA, the CDR3 is TGCAGCGGGACTAGCGGACCCTACGAGCAGTACTTC.

The chain links TRBV29-1 to TRBJ2-2; tentatively, D is TRBD2 (7 bases). CDR3 size: 11 residues. The germline V gene has CDR1 SQVTM and CDR2 ANQGSEA. The CDR3 coding sequence is TGCGTCGGGGGGCGTCCCGGGGAGCTGTTTTTT. This gives the protein CVGGRPGELFF.

CDR3 in amino acids: CASSDMDSPGELFF. DNA of the CDR3: TGCGCCAGCAGCGATATGGACTCGCCCGGGGAGCTGTTTTTT. The chain employs TRBV5-1 and TRBJ2-2; a possible D gene is TRBD2 (5 bases). CDR1 is SGHRS, CDR2 YFSETQ, per germline. The CDR3 totals 14 residues. V was trimmed by 4 bases and J by 6 bases, leaving 13 bases between them.

In this sample, this clone turned up once. The V call is TRBV18, the J call TRBJ1-5; 11 bases match TRBD1. The CDR3 runs 16 residues. In germline, CDR1 is KGHSH, CDR2 LQKENI. V dropped 3 bases and J dropped 5; count of bases not matched to a gene: 6. CDR3 in amino acids: CASSPGQGGEDQPQHF. DNA of the CDR3: TGTGCCAGCTCACCGGGACAGGGGGGCGAAGATCAGCCCCAGCATTTT.

Here the CDR3 reads CASSGQAAYNEQFF. In DNA form, the CDR3 reads TGTGCCAGCAGCGGACAGGCCGCTTACAATGAGCAGTTCTTC. The chain employs TRBV11-1 and TRBJ2-1; 7 nucleotides match TRBD1. V dropped 5 bases and J dropped 4; count of bases not matched to a gene: 5. Germline CDR1 and CDR2: SGHAT and FQDESV (reference sequence). CDR3 length: 14 residues.

The chain links TRBV9 to TRBJ1-1, with a possible D match to TRBD1 (5 bases). The V gene lost 5 bases and the J gene lost 4 bases, with 15 bases spanning the gap. CDR1 and CDR2 (germline): SGDLS, YYNGEE. The CDR3 is 14 amino acids. CDR3 nucleotides: TGTGCCAGCAGGTCGGGAGGGCAGGGCACTGAAGCTTTCTTT. It is translated as CASRSGGQGTEAFF.

This chain uses TRBV6-1 with TRBJ1-5; D remains unclear. V lost 2 bases to trimming and J lost 4 bases, with 3 bases between them. This CDR3 has 12 amino acids. Per the germline V gene, CDR1 is MNHNS and CDR2 is SASEGT. CDR3 protein: CASSEQNQPQHF. The DNA of the CDR3 is TGTGCCAGCAGTGAACAGAATCAGCCCCAGCATTTT.

This sequence joins TRBV18 and TRBJ1-1; D possibly corresponds to TRBD1 (6 bases). The V gene lost 3 bases and the J gene lost 1 base, with 9 bases spanning the gap. CDR1 is KGHSH and CDR2 is LQKENI in the germline V gene. This CDR3 contains 14 residues. CDR3 nucleotides: TGTGCCAGCTCACCTGCGACAGGGAACACTGAAGCTTTCTTT. Its translation is CASSPATGNTEAFF.

The chain recombines TRBV5-6 with TRBJ2-5; possible D gene TRBD2, 5 bases. The length of the CDR3 is 12 residues. V was pared by 4 bases and J by 3 bases, with 7 bases between. Germline V gives CDR1 SGHDT, CDR2 YYEEEE. In nucleotides, the CDR3 is TGTGCCAGCAGCAAGGGAGAAGAGACCCAGTACTTC. It translates to CASSKGEETQYF.

The chain combines TRBV5-6 with TRBJ2-3, with D possibly being TRBD2 (7 bases). The CDR3 has 16 amino acids. Trimming pared 0 bases from V and 0 bases from J, leaving 11 bases between. Germline V gene sequence: CDR1 SGHDT, CDR2 YYEEEE. CDR3 region: CASSLGGGLSTDTQYF. DNA for the CDR3: TGTGCCAGCAGCTTGGGGGGGGGCCTTAGCACAGATACGCAGTATTTT.

This chain joins TRBV5-6 and TRBJ2-7, with D maybe TRBD1 (7 bases). In germline, CDR1 is SGHDT, CDR2 YYEEEE. The CDR3 totals 16 residues. V dropped 3 bases and J dropped 2 bases, with 18 bases sitting between them. CDR3 nucleotide sequence: TGTGCCAGCAGCTACGAAAGACAGGGAGGCACCTACGAGCAGTACTTC. Protein sequence: CASSYERQGGTYEQYF.

This chain joins TRBV19 and TRBJ1-1; 9 bases match TRBD1. This CDR3 contains 16 residues. Germline loops: CDR1 LNHDA, CDR2 SQIVND (reference sequence). Losses at the gene ends were 7 bases for V and 4 bases for J; bases not matched to a gene: 13. CDR3 sequence: CASTDPGQGQSTEAFF. The CDR3 nucleotides are TGTGCCAGTACTGACCCGGGACAGGGACAGAGCACTGAAGCTTTCTTT. Together with reference TRBV19 and TRBJ1-1, the CDR3 gives the full variable domain: DGGITQSPKYLFRKEGQNVTLSCEQNLNHDAMYWYRQDPGQGLRLIYYSQIVNDFQKGDIAEGYSVSREKKESFPLTVTSAQKNPTAFYLCASTDPGQGQSTEAFFGQGTRLTVV.

A word on this clone: A read error may account for a junction end that differs from germline. The J gene is TRBJ1-2, the V gene TRBV7-8, with D unresolved. CDR1 is SGHVS and CDR2 is FQNEAQ in the germline V gene. The CDR3 runs 17 residues. CDR3 nucleotide sequence: TGTGCCAGCAGCTTAACTCGGGGTGGCCCCTCCGACTATGGCTACATCTTC. This encodes CASSLTRGGPSDYGYIF. Together with reference TRBV7-8 and TRBJ1-2, the CDR3 gives the full variable domain: GAGVSQSPRYKVAKRGQDVALRCDPISGHVSLFWYQQALGQGPEFLTYFQNEAQLDKSGLPSDRFFAERPEGSVSTLKIQRTQQEDSAVYLCASSLTRGGPSDYGYIFGSGTRLTVV.